This entry lists 6 T cell receptor beta chains sequenced from one sample in a study of cytomegalovirus exposure and HLA in healthy donors. With 60 Vbeta and 13 Jbeta primers, the PCR was carried out. Profiling relied on immunoSEQ multiplex PCR, and the TCRdb table lists in-frame clones only, not all of them. The sample has about 50,000 clones; 82% are singletons. The sample was PBMCs. Source of these receptors: a man aged 25 to 40 in good health and CMV-seronegative.

The chain carries TRBV5-6 and TRBJ2-4, with D tentatively TRBD1 (5 bases). Germline V gives CDR1 SGHDT, CDR2 YYEEEE. Trimming shortened V by 1 base and J by 2 bases, and 10 bases separated the two germline ends. The CDR3 extends over 15 amino acids. The CDR3 here is CASSLPRVSKNIQYF. CDR3 DNA: TGTGCCAGCAGCTTGCCCAGGGTTTCCAAAAACATTCAGTACTTC.

The CDR3 here is CASSTSGQGSDEQFF. The CDR3 DNA reads as TGTGCCAGCAGCACATCGGGACAGGGGAGTGATGAGCAGTTCTTC. The chain links TRBV5-4 to TRBJ2-1; 10 nucleotides line up with TRBD1. This CDR3 is built from 15 residues. CDR1 and CDR2 from the germline V gene are SGHNT and YYREEE (reference sequence). V dropped 4 bases and J dropped 8; count of bases not matched to a gene: 9.

The V gene is TRBV2, the J gene TRBJ2-3; tentatively, D is TRBD2 (5 bases). V dropped 3 bases and J dropped 5 bases, with 12 bases sitting between them. The CDR3 is 14 amino acids. CDR1 is SNHLY and CDR2 is FYNNEI in the germline V gene. CDR3 DNA: TGTGCCAGCAGTGACAGGACTTTCCAAGATACGCAGTATTTT. Protein product: CASSDRTFQDTQYF.

The chain carries TRBV30 and TRBJ1-5; 8 bases fit TRBD1. Germline V gene lookup returns CDR1 GTSNPN and CDR2 SVGIG (reference sequence). The CDR3 is 14 amino acids. Trimming cost V 4 bases and J 6 bases; bases outside gene matches: 8. The CDR3 spells CAWKGQGAGQPQHF. DNA of the CDR3: TGTGCCTGGAAGGGGCAGGGGGCGGGTCAGCCCCAGCATTTT.

The V gene is TRBV19, the J gene TRBJ1-5; D is undetermined. CDR1 is LNHDA, CDR2 SQIVND, per germline (reference sequence). The CDR3 length is 15 residues. Trimming pared 3 bases from V and 3 bases from J, leaving 12 bases between. CDR3 loop: CASSMSRRFNQPQHF. CDR3 sequence (DNA): TGTGCCAGTAGTATGTCAAGGAGGTTCAATCAGCCCCAGCATTTT. The full variable domain, its missing parts supplied by reference TRBV19 and TRBJ1-5, is DGGITQSPKYLFRKEGQNVTLSCEQNLNHDAMYWYRQDPGQGLRLIYYSQIVNDFQKGDIAEGYSVSREKKESFPLTVTSAQKNPTAFYLCASSMSRRFNQPQHFGDGTRLSIL.

This chain uses TRBV19 with TRBJ2-5; 8 positions match TRBD1. V was pared by 5 bases and J by 5 bases, with 13 bases of the junction left unmatched. The CDR3 runs to 16 residues. The germline gives CDR1 LNHDA, CDR2 SQIVND (reference sequence). CDR3 DNA sequence: TGTGCCAGTAGTGCCAGGGGGCGCGGGAAGGGTGAGACCCAGTACTTC. Translated: CASSARGRGKGETQYF. The whole variable domain, filled in from reference TRBV19 and TRBJ2-5, reads DGGITQSPKYLFRKEGQNVTLSCEQNLNHDAMYWYRQDPGQGLRLIYYSQIVNDFQKGDIAEGYSVSREKKESFPLTVTSAQKNPTAFYLCASSARGRGKGETQYFGPGTRLLVL.